This T cell receptor (beta chain) was captured by sequencing in a study of cytomegalovirus exposure and HLA in healthy donors. Study-level information: Most genotyped donors, over 70% of about 400, had Caucasian-associated genetic ancestry. Study-level findings and limits: It was about 150 TCR beta chains that were listed as cytomegalovirus-associated. For most subjects, TCR beta sequences were reported to predict HLA-A and HLA-B alleles with accuracy.

In germline, CDR1 is LNHDA, CDR2 SQIVND (reference sequence). The V end lost 1 base, the J end lost 7 bases, and 11 bases lay between the germline ends. This CDR3 has 14 residues. Details on this clone: Its antigen is not known.

The PCR ran on 60 Vbeta and 13 Jbeta primers. Clones were read by immunoSEQ multiplex PCR, and TCRdb kept only the in-frame ones, dropping some. The sample lists roughly 200,000 clones; roughly 88% were seen once. Sequenced sample: PBMCs. The sequence was obtained from a boy between 2 and 10 years old in good health and CMV-seronegative. The chain couples TRBV19 to TRBJ1-5; perhaps TRBD1 as D (6 bases). DNA for the CDR3: TGTGCCAGTAGTATAGCAGGGGCTCAGCAGCCCCAGCATTTT. It yields the protein CASSIAGAQQPQHF.